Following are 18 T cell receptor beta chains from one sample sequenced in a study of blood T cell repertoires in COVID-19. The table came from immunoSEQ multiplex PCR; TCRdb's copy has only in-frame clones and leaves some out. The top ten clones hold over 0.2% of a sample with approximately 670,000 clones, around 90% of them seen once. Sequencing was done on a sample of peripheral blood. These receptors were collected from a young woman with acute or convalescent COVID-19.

The CDR3 sequence: CASSGGGYGYTF. As DNA, the CDR3 is TGTGCCAGCAGCGGCGGGGGCTATGGCTACACCTTC. The V and J genes are TRBV6-5 and TRBJ1-2, with D possibly matching TRBD1 (5 bases). V was cut by 6 bases and J by 4 bases, with 9 bases left in between. The CDR3 spans 12 residues. CDR1 is MNHEY, CDR2 SVGAGI, per germline.

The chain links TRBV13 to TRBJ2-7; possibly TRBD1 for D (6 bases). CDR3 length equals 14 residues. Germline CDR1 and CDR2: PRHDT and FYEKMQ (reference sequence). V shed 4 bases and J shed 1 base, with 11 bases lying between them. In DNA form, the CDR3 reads TGTGCCAGCAGCTCCTTCGGACAGTCCTACGAGCAGTACTTC. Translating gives CASSSFGQSYEQYF. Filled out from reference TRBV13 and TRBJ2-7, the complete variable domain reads AAGVIQSPRHLIKEKRETATLKCYPIPRHDTVYWYQQGPGQDPQFLISFYEKMQSDKGSIPDRFSAQQFSDYHSELNMSSLELGDSALYFCASSSFGQSYEQYFGPGTRLTVT.

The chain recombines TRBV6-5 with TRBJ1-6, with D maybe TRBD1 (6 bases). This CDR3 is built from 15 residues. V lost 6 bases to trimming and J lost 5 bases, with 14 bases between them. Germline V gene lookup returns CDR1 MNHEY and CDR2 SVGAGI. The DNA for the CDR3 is TGTGCCAGCAGCAAACAGGGTTTCAATAATTCACCCCTCCACTTT. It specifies CASSKQGFNNSPLHF.

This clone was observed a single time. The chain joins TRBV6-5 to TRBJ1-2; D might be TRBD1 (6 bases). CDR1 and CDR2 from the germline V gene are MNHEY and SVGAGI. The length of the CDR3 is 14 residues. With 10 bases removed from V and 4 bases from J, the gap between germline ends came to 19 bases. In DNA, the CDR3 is TGTGCCACCAGCGTGACAGGATCTCTCTATGGCTACACCTTC. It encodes CATSVTGSLYGYTF.

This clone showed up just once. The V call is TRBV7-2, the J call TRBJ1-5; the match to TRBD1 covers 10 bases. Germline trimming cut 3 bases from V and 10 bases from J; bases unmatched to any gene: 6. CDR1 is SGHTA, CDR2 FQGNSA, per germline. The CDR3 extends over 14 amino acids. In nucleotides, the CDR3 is TGTGCCAGCAGCTTGACAGGGGGCGCACGACCCCAGCATTTT. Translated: CASSLTGGARPQHF.

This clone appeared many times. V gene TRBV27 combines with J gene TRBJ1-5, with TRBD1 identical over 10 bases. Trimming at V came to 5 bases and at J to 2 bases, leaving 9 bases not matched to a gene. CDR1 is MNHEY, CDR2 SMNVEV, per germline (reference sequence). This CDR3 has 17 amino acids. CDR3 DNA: TGTGCCAGCAGTCTACGGGACAGGGGAGCGGGCAATCAGCCCCAGCATTTT. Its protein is CASSLRDRGAGNQPQHF.

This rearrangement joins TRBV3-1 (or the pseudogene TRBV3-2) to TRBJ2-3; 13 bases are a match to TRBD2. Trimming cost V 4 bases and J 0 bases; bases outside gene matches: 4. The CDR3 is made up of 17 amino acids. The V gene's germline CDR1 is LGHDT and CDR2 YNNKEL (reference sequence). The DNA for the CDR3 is TGTGCCAGCAGCCGTACTAGCGGGGGGGCTAGCACAGATACGCAGTATTTT. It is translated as CASSRTSGGASTDTQYF.

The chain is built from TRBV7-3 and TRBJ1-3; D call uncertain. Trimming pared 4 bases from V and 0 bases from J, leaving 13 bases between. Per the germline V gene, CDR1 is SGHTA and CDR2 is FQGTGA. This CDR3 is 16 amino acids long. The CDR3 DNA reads TGTGCCAGCAGCTCCCCCGGGGAGGCCTCTGGAAACACCATATATTTT. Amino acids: CASSSPGEASGNTIYF.

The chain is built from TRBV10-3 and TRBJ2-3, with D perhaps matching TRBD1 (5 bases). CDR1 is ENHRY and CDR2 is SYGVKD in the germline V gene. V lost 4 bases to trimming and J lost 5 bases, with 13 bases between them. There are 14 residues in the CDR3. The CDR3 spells CAISVAGRGDTQYF. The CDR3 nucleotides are TGTGCCATCAGTGTGGCAGGAAGGGGAGATACGCAGTATTTT.

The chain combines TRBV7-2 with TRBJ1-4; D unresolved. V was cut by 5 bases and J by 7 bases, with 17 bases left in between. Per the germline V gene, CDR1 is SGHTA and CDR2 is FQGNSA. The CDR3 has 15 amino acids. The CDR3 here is CASSPQPPTGEKLFF. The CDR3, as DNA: TGTGCCAGCAGCCCCCAACCCCCTACCGGTGAAAAACTGTTTTTT.

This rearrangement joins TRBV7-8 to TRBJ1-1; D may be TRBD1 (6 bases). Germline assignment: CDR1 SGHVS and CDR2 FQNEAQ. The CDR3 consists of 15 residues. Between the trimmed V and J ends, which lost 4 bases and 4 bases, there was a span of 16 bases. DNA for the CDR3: TGTGCCAGCAGCTCTCGGGACATTTGGGGCACTGAAGCTTTCTTT. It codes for CASSSRDIWGTEAFF. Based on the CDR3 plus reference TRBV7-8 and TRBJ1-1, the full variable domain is GAGVSQSPRYKVAKRGQDVALRCDPISGHVSLFWYQQALGQGPEFLTYFQNEAQLDKSGLPSDRFFAERPEGSVSTLKIQRTQQEDSAVYLCASSSRDIWGTEAFFGQGTRLTVV.

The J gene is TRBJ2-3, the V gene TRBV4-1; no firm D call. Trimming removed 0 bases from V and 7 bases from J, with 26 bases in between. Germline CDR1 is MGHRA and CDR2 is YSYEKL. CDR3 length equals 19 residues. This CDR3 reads CASSQEPPRMRNTLNTQYF. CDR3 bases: TGCGCCAGCAGCCAAGAACCCCCCCGTATGCGGAACACGCTTAATACGCAGTATTTT.

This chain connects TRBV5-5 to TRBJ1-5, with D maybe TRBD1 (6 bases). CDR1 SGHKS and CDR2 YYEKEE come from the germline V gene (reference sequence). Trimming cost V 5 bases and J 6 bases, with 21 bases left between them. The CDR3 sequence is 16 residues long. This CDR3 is CASSSLASGAGQPQHF. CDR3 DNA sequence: TGTGCCAGCAGTTCACTGGCGTCAGGGGCAGGTCAGCCCCAGCATTTT.

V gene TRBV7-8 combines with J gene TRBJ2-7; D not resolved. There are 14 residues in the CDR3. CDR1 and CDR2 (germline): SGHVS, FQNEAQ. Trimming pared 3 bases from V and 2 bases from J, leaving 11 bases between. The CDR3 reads CASSLSRDTYEQYF. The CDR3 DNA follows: TGTGCCAGCAGCTTGAGTAGAGATACCTACGAGCAGTACTTC.

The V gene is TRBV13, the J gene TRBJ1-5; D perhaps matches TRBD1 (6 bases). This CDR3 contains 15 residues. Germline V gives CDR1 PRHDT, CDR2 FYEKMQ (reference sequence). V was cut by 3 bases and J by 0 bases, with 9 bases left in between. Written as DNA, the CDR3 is TGTGCCAGCAGCTTCGGCAGGGGTAGCAATCAGCCCCAGCATTTT. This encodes CASSFGRGSNQPQHF.

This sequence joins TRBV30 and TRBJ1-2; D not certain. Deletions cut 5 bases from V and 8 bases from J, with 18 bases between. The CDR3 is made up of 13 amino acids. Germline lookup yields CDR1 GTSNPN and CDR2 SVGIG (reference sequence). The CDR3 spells CAWYPTGREGYTF. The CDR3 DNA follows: TGTGCCTGGTATCCGACGGGAAGGGAGGGCTACACCTTC.

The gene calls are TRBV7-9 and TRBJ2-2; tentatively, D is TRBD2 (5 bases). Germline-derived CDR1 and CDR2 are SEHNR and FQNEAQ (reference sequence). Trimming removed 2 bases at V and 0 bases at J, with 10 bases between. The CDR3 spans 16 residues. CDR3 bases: TGTGCCAGCAGCTTATCGGGCGGGTCGAACACCGGGGAGCTGTTTTTT. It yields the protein CASSLSGGSNTGELFF.

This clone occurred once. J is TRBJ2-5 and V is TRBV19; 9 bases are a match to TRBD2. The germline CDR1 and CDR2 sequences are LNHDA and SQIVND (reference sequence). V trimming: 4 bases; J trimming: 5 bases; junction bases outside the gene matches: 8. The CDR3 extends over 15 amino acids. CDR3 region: CASSRGSGGWETQYF. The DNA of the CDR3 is TGTGCCAGTAGTAGGGGTAGCGGGGGCTGGGAGACCCAGTACTTC.